The 29 T cell receptor beta chains in this list originate from one sample, sequenced in a study of blood T cell repertoires in COVID-19. The protocol was immunoSEQ multiplex PCR, while the TCRdb copy is restricted to in-frame clones and leaves out a portion. This sample yields 60,000 to 75,000 clones, of which 79% are seen a single time; 8.5% to 10% belongs to the top ten. The sample taken for sequencing was peripheral blood. These receptors all stem from a woman aged 45-60 years with acute or convalescent COVID-19.

This chain's CDR3 is CAWRPSLSGWNQPQHF. CDR3 DNA sequence: TGTGCCTGGAGGCCCTCCCTTTCAGGGTGGAATCAGCCCCAGCATTTT. The chain combines TRBV30 with TRBJ1-5, with D possibly being TRBD1 (5 bases). V lost 3 bases to trimming and J lost 4 bases, with 19 bases between them. The length of the CDR3 is 16 residues. CDR1 is GTSNPN, CDR2 SVGIG, per germline (reference sequence).

This chain connects TRBV27 to TRBJ2-3, with unresolved D. The CDR3 is 14 amino acids. V was clipped by 5 bases and J by 2 bases, with 11 bases between them. Germline CDR1 reads MNHEY; CDR2 reads SMNVEV (reference sequence). For the CDR3, the DNA is TGTGCCAGCAGTCTCCAACTTCACACAGATACGCAGTATTTT. It specifies CASSLQLHTDTQYF.

In this sample, this clone turned up once. The chain carries TRBV5-1 and TRBJ1-5, with D hard to call. With 0 bases removed from V and 7 bases from J, the gap between germline ends came to 14 bases. This CDR3 has 15 residues. Germline V gives CDR1 SGHRS, CDR2 YFSETQ. The chain's CDR3 is CASSLGTGGPQPQHF. DNA of the CDR3: TGCGCCAGCAGCTTGGGGACGGGAGGACCGCAGCCCCAGCATTTT.

J is TRBJ1-2 and V is TRBV28, with D tentatively TRBD1 (5 bases). The length of the CDR3 is 15 residues. The V end was cut by 4 bases, the J end by 3 bases, with 15 bases between. Germline V gene data show CDR1 as MDHEN and CDR2 as SYDVKM. CDR3 protein: CASSSRGLPHYGYTF. CDR3 in DNA: TGTGCCAGCAGTTCAAGGGGCCTACCCCACTATGGCTACACCTTC.

The chain employs TRBV28 and TRBJ1-2; D ambiguous. The germline gives CDR1 MDHEN, CDR2 SYDVKM. This CDR3 is 12 amino acids long. V gave up 2 bases and J gave up 5 bases, with 6 bases separating them. The CDR3 sequence is CASSLRGYGYTF. CDR3 nucleotide sequence: TGTGCCAGCAGTTTAAGAGGGTATGGCTACACCTTC.

V usage is TRBV9 and J usage is TRBJ2-1; D call uncertain. Germline lookup yields CDR1 SGDLS and CDR2 YYNGEE. The CDR3 contains 16 residues. Trimming removed 0 bases from V and 1 base from J, with 11 bases in between. In DNA, the CDR3 is TGTGCCAGCAGCGTAGTCGCTGACACATCCTACAATGAGCAGTTCTTC. Amino acids: CASSVVADTSYNEQFF.

This clone was picked up one time. The chain combines TRBV2 with TRBJ2-5; D is unclear. The CDR3 is 14 residues long. The germline V and J ends were trimmed by 3 bases and 0 bases, with 8 bases remaining between them. CDR1 and CDR2 from the germline V gene are SNHLY and FYNNEI. The CDR3 reads CASSEHQYQETQYF. The CDR3 nucleotides are TGTGCCAGCAGTGAGCACCAGTACCAAGAGACCCAGTACTTC.

This clone was observed once. For the CDR3, the DNA is TGTGCCAGCGGGACTGCCCACTCTGGAAACACCATATATTTT. Its protein product is CASGTAHSGNTIYF. This sequence joins TRBV6-5 and TRBJ1-3; D may be TRBD1 (5 bases). Germline V gene data show CDR1 as MNHEY and CDR2 as SVGAGI. Trimming left V 8 bases short and J 0 bases short, with 11 bases between. The CDR3 runs 14 residues.

Only a few counts were recorded for this clone. V usage is TRBV7-9 and J usage is TRBJ1-3; D gene ambiguous. Trimming took off 5 bases at V and 8 bases at J, with 13 bases between the two ends. CDR3 length equals 13 residues. The germline gives CDR1 SEHNR, CDR2 FQNEAQ (reference sequence). CDR3 loop: CASSKDSGDTIYF. The CDR3, as DNA: TGTGCCAGCAGCAAGGACTCAGGCGACACCATATATTTT.

This clone turned up a few times. The chain recombines TRBV5-4 with TRBJ1-2; a possible D gene is TRBD1 (6 bases). Germline V CDR1 and CDR2: SGHNT, YYREEE (reference sequence). V lost 4 bases and J lost 3, with 16 bases in between. The CDR3 covers 15 residues. The CDR3 sequence: CASSPSGGGYYGYTF. DNA for the CDR3: TGTGCCAGCAGCCCGAGTGGGGGGGGCTACTATGGCTACACCTTC.

This clone was detected once. The chain is built from TRBV10-3 and TRBJ1-1; TRBD1 aligns across 9 bases. V gave up 0 bases and J gave up 1 base; unmatched junction bases: 3. The CDR3 loop spans 16 amino acids. Germline CDR1 and CDR2: ENHRY and SYGVKD. The CDR3, as DNA: TGTGCCATCAGTGAGTCAGCGGGACAGGGGAACACTGAAGCTTTCTTT. This codes for CAISESAGQGNTEAFF.

The chain links TRBV19 to TRBJ1-4; D ambiguous. V was pared by 7 bases and J by 0 bases, with 12 bases between. Germline V gene sequence: CDR1 LNHDA, CDR2 SQIVND (reference sequence). This CDR3 is built from 15 residues. The CDR3 sequence: CASKSNRATNEKLFF. The CDR3 nucleotides are TGTGCCAGTAAATCCAACAGAGCAACTAATGAAAAACTGTTTTTT.

The chain is built from TRBV27 and TRBJ2-3; 9 bases line up with TRBD1. V gave up 7 bases and J gave up 2 bases; unmatched junction bases: 4. This CDR3 comprises 14 residues. Germline V gene lookup returns CDR1 MNHEY and CDR2 SMNVEV (reference sequence). CDR3 sequence: CASTRDRATDTQYF. The DNA of the CDR3 is TGTGCCAGCACCCGGGACAGGGCCACAGATACGCAGTATTTT.

This chain links TRBV19 with TRBJ2-2; maybe TRBD1 (5 bases). This CDR3 contains 16 residues. Looked up from germline, CDR1 is LNHDA and CDR2 is SQIVND (reference sequence). Trimming removed 3 bases from V and 3 bases from J, with 14 bases in between. The CDR3 DNA sequence: TGTGCCAGTAGTATGTGGGCAGGGTATTACACCGGGGAGCTGTTTTTT. Protein product: CASSMWAGYYTGELFF.

The chain links TRBV28 to TRBJ2-7, with 12 bases fitting TRBD2. CDR1 and CDR2 (germline): MDHEN, SYDVKM. This CDR3 region has 22 residues. The ends lost 10 bases at V and 2 bases at J; junction bases unmatched: 30. CDR3 region: CANKSPKERGTSGHPVTYEQYF. The CDR3 DNA follows: TGTGCCAACAAATCCCCTAAAGAGAGAGGGACTAGCGGGCACCCAGTGACCTACGAGCAGTACTTC.

V is TRBV19 and J is TRBJ1-5; maybe TRBD1 (6 bases). CDR1 is LNHDA and CDR2 is SQIVND in the germline V gene (reference sequence). There are 17 residues in the CDR3. The V and J ends lost 5 bases and 1 base respectively, with 18 bases between them. The CDR3 reads CASSLRDIGWSNQPQHF. CDR3 DNA sequence: TGTGCCAGTAGTTTGAGGGACATCGGATGGAGCAATCAGCCCCAGCATTTT.

The chain is built from TRBV30 and TRBJ1-2, with 8 nucleotides matching TRBD1. CDR1 and CDR2 from the germline V gene are GTSNPN and SVGIG (reference sequence). CDR3 length: 14 residues. V lost 1 base and J lost 8; bases outside the gene matches: 9. CDR3 sequence (DNA): TGTGCCTGGAGTGACACGGACAGGGCAGGCGGCTACACCTTC. This gives the protein CAWSDTDRAGGYTF.

The rearrangement uses TRBV12-3 or TRBV12-4 and TRBJ1-2, with a tentative D call TRBD1 (6 bases). The CDR3 length is 13 residues. Trimming removed 5 bases from V and 4 bases from J, with 11 bases in between. The CDR3 loop is CASSPGTRYGYTF. The DNA of the CDR3 is TGTGCCAGCAGTCCTGGGACACGCTATGGCTACACCTTC.

The chain recombines TRBV7-9 with TRBJ2-2, with 7 bases matching TRBD2. CDR3 size: 18 residues. Germline assignment: CDR1 SEHNR and CDR2 FQNEAQ (reference sequence). V lost 8 bases and J lost 0; bases outside the gene matches: 15. DNA for the CDR3: TGTGCCAGCCCCACAGGAGGACGGGAGGTCACGAACACCGGGGAGCTGTTTTTT. This translates into CASPTGGREVTNTGELFF.

This rearrangement joins TRBV11-2 to TRBJ1-1; a possible D gene is TRBD1 (6 bases). The V end lost 2 bases, the J end lost 3 bases, and 13 bases lay between the germline ends. This CDR3 has 15 amino acids. Germline CDR1 is SGHAT and CDR2 is FQNNGV. CDR3 coding DNA: TGTGCCAGCAGCTTACGGGAAGGGGGATACACTGAAGCTTTCTTT. It is translated as CASSLREGGYTEAFF.

The V call is TRBV23-1, the J call TRBJ1-2; TRBD1 agrees at 7 bases. TRBV23-1 is treated as an ORF (open reading frame) with a function not yet certain. The CDR3 totals 15 residues. Germline trimming cut 7 bases from V and 6 bases from J; bases unmatched to any gene: 14. The CDR3 sequence is CASNTGEWAPDGYTF. CDR3 in DNA: TGCGCCAGCAACACAGGGGAATGGGCACCCGATGGCTACACCTTC.

The chain is built from TRBV10-3 and TRBJ2-1; 13 bases fit TRBD2. After removal of 11 bases from V and 10 bases from J, the junction contained 11 bases not matched to a gene. The CDR3 totals 14 residues. Germline CDR1 is ENHRY and CDR2 is SYGVKD. Here the CDR3 DNA reads TGTGCCGTGGGTAGTGGACTAGCGGGAGAAGAGCAGTTCTTC. It is translated as CAVGSGLAGEEQFF.

In its sample, this clone was seen once. The chain joins TRBV27 to TRBJ1-6, with 10 bases that match TRBD1. The CDR3 length is 17 residues. CDR1 and CDR2 (germline): MNHEY, SMNVEV (reference sequence). V trimming: 2 bases; J trimming: 12 bases; junction bases outside the gene matches: 13. CDR3 bases: TGTGCCAGCAGTTTACGGATCCGGGACAGGGGAGATCTACCCCTCCACTTT. Its translation is CASSLRIRDRGDLPLHF.

V usage is TRBV12-3 or TRBV12-4 and J usage is TRBJ2-1; unclear D gene. The ends were cut back, 2 bases at V and 4 bases at J, with 6 bases in the middle. CDR3 size: 13 residues. This CDR3 is CASSLSLYNEQFF. CDR3 nucleotides: TGTGCCAGCAGTTTATCCTTATACAATGAGCAGTTCTTC.

V gene TRBV6-1 combines with J gene TRBJ2-7, with D possibly TRBD1 on 6 matching bases. Germline V gives CDR1 MNHNS, CDR2 SASEGT. CDR3 length: 15 residues. The V end lost 1 base, the J end lost 2 bases, and 12 bases lay between the germline ends. The CDR3 spells CASSEGGQTTYEQYF. The CDR3 bases are TGTGCCAGCAGTGAAGGAGGACAGACGACCTACGAGCAGTACTTC.

The chain joins TRBV4-1 to TRBJ2-7, with TRBD2 matching over 8 bases. This CDR3 is built from 15 residues. Germline values: CDR1 MGHRA, CDR2 YSYEKL. Losses at the gene ends were 4 bases for V and 1 base for J; bases not matched to a gene: 6. The CDR3 DNA reads as TGCGCCAGCAGCCCCCAGGGCGGGGGGTCCTACGAGCAGTACTTC. Its protein product is CASSPQGGGSYEQYF.

The gene calls are TRBV28 and TRBJ2-1, with D perhaps matching TRBD2 (6 bases). V gave up 4 bases and J gave up 4 bases, with 17 bases separating them. CDR3 size: 16 residues. Germline V CDR1 and CDR2: MDHEN, SYDVKM. This CDR3 reads CASSSQLEGTYNEQFF. Here the CDR3 DNA reads TGTGCCAGCAGTTCCCAGCTGGAAGGGACTTACAATGAGCAGTTCTTC.

There are many counts of this clone. This chain connects TRBV7-2 to TRBJ1-3; TRBD1 matches 12 bases. This CDR3 has 18 residues. Germline V gene lookup returns CDR1 SGHTA and CDR2 FQGNSA. The J segment lost 1 base and the V segment lost 1 base, leaving 5 bases of the junction unmatched. CDR3 in amino acids: CASSLEGQGAISGNTIYF. Written as DNA, the CDR3 is TGTGCCAGCAGCTTAGAGGGACAGGGGGCTATATCTGGAAACACCATATATTTT. The complete variable domain, with remaining parts taken from reference TRBV7-2 and TRBJ1-3, reads GAGVSQSPSNKVTEKGKDVELRCDPISGHTALYWYRQSLGQGLEFLIYFQGNSAPDKSGLPSDRFSAERTGGSVSTLTIQRTQQEDSAVYLCASSLEGQGAISGNTIYFGEGSWLTVV.

The J gene is TRBJ2-7, the V gene TRBV6-2 or TRBV6-3, with 7 bases matching TRBD1. Germline loops: CDR1 MNHEY, CDR2 SVGEGT. This CDR3 contains 14 residues. Trimming took 5 bases from V and 2 from J; bases not matched to a gene: 6. CDR3 coding DNA: TGTGCCAGCAGTCCCCCGGACAGGCCCTACGAGCAGTACTTC. It translates to CASSPPDRPYEQYF.